This T cell receptor beta chain originates from a study of blood T cell repertoires in COVID-19. Trimming at V came to 8 bases and at J to 5 bases, leaving 5 bases not matched to a gene. Germline V lookup: CDR1 LGHDT, CDR2 YNNKEL (reference sequence). This CDR3 has 14 amino acids. Study processing details: Amplifying reference gene primers gave estimates of nucleated cell counts. Profiled with immunoSEQ multiplex PCR; TCRdb holds only in-frame clones, not every one. Clone size and the V and J calls come from that table; the DNA yielded D and trimming. The repertoire has tens of thousands of clones, 84% of them found once; the top ten carry 30% to 45%.

The sequenced sample was peripheral blood. The rearrangement uses TRBV3-1 (or the pseudogene TRBV3-2) and TRBJ2-2; 10 bases agree with TRBD2. This TCR was sampled from a man in his sixties or seventies with acute or convalescent COVID-19. DNA for the CDR3: TGTGCCAGCCTAGCGGGAGAAGGGACCGGGGAGCTGTTTTTT. It codes for CASLAGEGTGELFF.